The 9 T cell receptor beta chains below come from one sample, sequenced in a study of shared clonotypes between healthy human individuals. Terminally differentiated effector memory CD45RA+ cells were excluded from the naive CD8 cells, which were CD45RO-negative and positively selected for CCR7. Using immunoSEQ multiplex PCR, the repertoire was profiled, and TCRdb retains in-frame clones only, with some absent. The data show around 580,000 clones, more than 95% seen once. The sample taken for sequencing was naive CD8+ T cells sorted from blood. The origin of the receptors is a man under 40 in good health.

Concerning this clone itself: Other DNA sequences within the sample encode an identical CDR3. This chain links TRBV4-1 with TRBJ1-5; D remains ambiguous. V was shortened by 0 bases and J by 1 base, with 7 bases between the two germline ends. Germline assignment: CDR1 MGHRA and CDR2 YSYEKL. This CDR3 contains 15 residues. The CDR3 loop is CASSQEGGSNQPQHF. CDR3 nucleotide sequence: TGCGCCAGCAGCCAAGAAGGAGGGAGCAATCAGCCCCAGCATTTT.

This chain connects TRBV5-1 to TRBJ2-5, with TRBD1 identical over 11 bases. J lost 5 bases, V lost 4 bases, and 7 bases had no gene match. This CDR3 spans 15 amino acids. From germline, CDR1 is SGHRS and CDR2 YFSETQ. The CDR3 region is CASSPRTGGLETQYF. The CDR3 nucleotides are TGCGCCAGCAGCCCTCGGACAGGGGGCCTTGAGACCCAGTACTTC.

The chain employs TRBV28 and TRBJ2-5; D gene uncertain. V was trimmed by 6 bases and J by 3 bases, leaving 14 bases between them. This CDR3 is built from 14 residues. Looked up from germline, CDR1 is MDHEN and CDR2 is SYDVKM. This CDR3 reads CASRKLLVKETQYF. The CDR3 DNA reads as TGTGCCAGCAGAAAGCTCTTGGTGAAAGAGACCCAGTACTTC.

This clone has only one observation. The J gene is TRBJ2-3, the V gene TRBV7-7, with a tentative D call TRBD2 (5 bases). The V gene's germline CDR1 is SSHAT and CDR2 FNYEAQ (reference sequence). V lost 5 bases and J lost 5, with 20 bases in between. The CDR3 spans 16 residues. The CDR3 here is CASSPGVPSFRDTQYF. As DNA, the CDR3 is TGTGCCAGCAGCCCCGGGGTTCCTAGCTTCAGAGATACGCAGTATTTT.

The chain has TRBV13 and TRBJ2-7; 7 bases agree with TRBD1. Germline CDR1 PRHDT, CDR2 FYEKMQ (reference sequence). Trimming cost V 5 bases and J 1 base; bases outside gene matches: 8. This CDR3 spans 15 amino acids. CDR3 protein: CASSLGQNPSYEQYF. In nucleotides, the CDR3 is TGTGCCAGCAGCCTGGGACAGAACCCGTCCTACGAGCAGTACTTC.

V gene TRBV7-9 combines with J gene TRBJ2-1; 12 positions agree with TRBD2. This CDR3 region has 16 residues. J was trimmed by 7 bases and V by 5 bases; bases with no gene match: 9. The germline gives CDR1 SEHNR, CDR2 FQNEAQ (reference sequence). The DNA of the CDR3 is TGTGCCAGCAGCCTCCAACGGACTAGCGGGAATAATGAGCAGTTCTTC. It is translated as CASSLQRTSGNNEQFF.

V and J are TRBV4-3 and TRBJ2-2; 7 nucleotides align to TRBD2. Germline lookup yields CDR1 LGHNA and CDR2 YSLEER. Trimming at V came to 2 bases and at J to 6 bases, leaving 6 bases not matched to a gene. CDR3 length: 15 residues. The DNA for the CDR3 is TGCGCCAGCAGCCAATCCCTTCGGGGGGCCGGGGAGCTGTTTTTT. Translated: CASSQSLRGAGELFF.

Of note for this clone: The same CDR3 can be traced to other DNA sequences in this sample. The genes are TRBV7-9 and TRBJ2-7; 9 bases align to TRBD1. The J segment lost 3 bases and the V segment lost 5 bases, leaving 5 bases of the junction unmatched. The CDR3 is 14 amino acids. Germline V gene data show CDR1 as SEHNR and CDR2 as FQNEAQ (reference sequence). CDR3 sequence reads: CASSPTGGSYEQYF. Written as DNA, the CDR3 is TGTGCCAGCAGCCCCACAGGGGGCAGCTACGAGCAGTACTTC.

This chain links TRBV5-4 with TRBJ1-2; D gene uncertain. Trimming cost V 4 bases and J 6 bases, with 13 bases left between them. Germline V gene lookup returns CDR1 SGHNT and CDR2 YYREEE (reference sequence). The CDR3 is 13 residues long. This CDR3 is CASSRPIMDGYTF. The DNA of the CDR3 is TGTGCCAGCAGCCGACCAATTATGGATGGCTACACCTTC.